This T cell receptor beta chain was identified in a study of cytomegalovirus exposure and HLA in healthy donors. The PCR was carried out with 60 Vbeta primers and 13 Jbeta primers. Using immunoSEQ multiplex PCR, the repertoire was profiled, and TCRdb retains in-frame clones only, with some absent. The sample has 200,000 to 250,000 clones, more than 85% seen once; the top ten hold 0.95% to 1.1%. As regards this clone: Its target is unknown. The junction does not match germline at one end; this may be a read error.

The length of the CDR3 is 17 residues. In germline, CDR1 is SEHNR, CDR2 FQNEAQ (reference sequence). Study-level points and caveats: Previously analyzed data showed that most TCR beta V segments were productive at a frequency of about 87% or about 30%. The number of N-insertions in an Asian-associated ancestry cluster was reportedly below the approximately 680-donor mean in a later analysis.

The TCR comes from a woman under 30 in good health and CMV-seronegative. V gene TRBV7-9 combines with J gene TRBJ1-2; 9 bases match TRBD1. Sequences were obtained from PBMCs. The CDR3 DNA follows: TGTTCCAGCAGCCGGCTAGGGGGGACAGGGCCCAACTATGGCTACACCTTC. This sequence encodes CSSSRLGGTGPNYGYTF. The variable domain in full, with the rest retrieved from reference TRBV7-9 and TRBJ1-2, is DTGVSQNPRHKITKRGQNVTFRCDPISEHNRLYWYRQTLGQGPEFLTYFQNEAQLEKSRLLSDRFSAERPKGSFSTLEIQRTEQGDSAMYLCSSSRLGGTGPNYGYTFGSGTRLTVV.